This T cell receptor (beta chain) appears in the sequencing data of a study of radiation and T cells in renal cell carcinoma (dated by TCRdb to 2020 to 2021). With respect to the entire study: The samples were drawn from a clinical trial, where primary renal cell carcinomas were treated with 15 Gy of stereotactic body radiation therapy and then removed by nephrectomy 4 weeks afterward. TCR beta sequencing covered around 50 samples in total, comprising roughly 26 tumors and some 27 peripheral blood samples. A total of about 4 million unique CDR3 nucleotide sequences, encoding more than 2 million unique CDR3 amino acid sequences, were found across all 50 or so samples.

The time point label on this specimen signifies: blood 2 weeks post-SBRT. The treatment or condition label, read with the paper, signifies: 15 Gy SBRT to primary tumor, nephrectomy 4 weeks later. To track tumor-enriched clonotypes, serial peripheral blood was sampled from radiation-treated patients at baseline and at 2 weeks and 4 weeks after SBRT. Renal cell carcinoma with clear cell pathology was present in all patients. Genomic DNA for TCR sequencing was prepared using the QIAamp DNA Blood Mini Kit (Qiagen). The analyses included just those samples that passed every quality control check. The immunoSEQ kit was used, according to the manufacturer's recommendations, to generate TCR beta libraries from genomic DNA. To prepare the libraries, a first multiplex PCR with proprietary primers was run, followed by a second PCR that added unique barcodes, and a bead cleanup was done after each round. A kit-provided positive control reaction and a negative control reaction were included in every sample batch. The final libraries were assessed on an Agilent 4200 TapeStation D1000 ScreenTape, pooled by volume, and quantified by qPCR. Sequencing was performed on an Illumina NextSeq500 with a MidOutput 150-cycle cartridge, and 156 Read1 and 15 Index1 cycles were run with kit custom primers. The pooled library was loaded at around 1 pM with about 20% PhiX control spiked in. The paper's data handling went like this. Vendor-processed data were analyzed in R, and a clonotype was defined as all T cells sharing the same CDR3 nucleotide sequence. In the clone abundance analyses, frequencies were normalized to the 10,000 most abundant clones in each sample. Public T cell clones, which averaged fewer than five per sample, were excluded before analysis. Tumor-enriched and baseline blood-enriched clonotypes were defined by at least a 32-fold difference in abundance between compartments. A beta-binomial differential abundance model was applied to find clonotypes that expanded or contracted between blood time points. Similarity between tumor and blood repertoires was quantified using the Baroni-Urbani and Buser coefficient, and groups were compared with two-tailed Wilcoxon tests in R. In its TCRdb copy, this immuneACCESS table keeps in-frame sequences only and misses some clones. Where compared with another copy, unresolved V genes explain less than half of these, and the others have no known cause. V, J and clone size derive from that table, while D and trimming were established from the DNA sequence. The sample profile shows some 120,000 clones; approximately 90% of them were found once. The ten largest clones take up 5.8% of the sample.

The full study reports these points: Changes in the blood repertoire were not tracked past 4 weeks after treatment. Because pretreatment tumor biopsies were not available, the baseline intratumoral presence of clonotypes could not be determined. The single-armed trial design could not address effects of radiation dose or scheduling on the TCR repertoire. An increase in top tumor clonotypes in blood was observed from baseline to 2 weeks post-radiation, followed by contraction by 4 weeks, which was taken to suggest transient expansion of tumor-resident clones.

As for this clone: Its target antigen remains unknown. The input lacks base qualities; no much larger clone sits a single base away.

This specimen consisted of blood, obtained from a patient whose treatment included radiotherapy and nephrectomy. This sequence originates from a woman between 65 and 79 years old with renal cell carcinoma.

The nucleotide sequence reads as follows: TGTGCCAGTACCCTAGCGGGGGGGACGTACAATGAGCAGTTCTTC. Translated, this is CASTLAGGTYNEQFF. The receptor chain draws on TRBV19 and TRBJ2-1, with TRBD2 identical over 12 junction bases. V is trimmed back by 7 bases and J by 4 bases, and the junction contains 5 bases that no gene match accounts for. The CDR3 spans 15 residues, from the cysteine through the phenylalanine. This entry keeps only the CDR3 DNA: 45 bases, framed from base 1. The germline V gene encodes CDR1 LNHDA and CDR2 SQIVND (reference sequence).